There are a few counts of the clone carrying this T cell receptor beta chain. Unmatched junction bases numbered 9, after V lost 2 bases and J lost 5 bases. This CDR3 is 16 amino acids long. Germline V gene lookup returns CDR1 MNHNS and CDR2 SASEGT. Only in-frame clones appear in the TCRdb table, and some are missing; sequencing was by immunoSEQ multiplex PCR. The data show 300,000 to 450,000 clones, with over 65% seen just once and approximately 1% held by the top ten. This record belongs to a study of blood T cell repertoires in COVID-19. Study at large: COVID-19 samples, acute and convalescent, were from the United States, Italy and Spain. Sample material is recorded as cDNA or gDNA derived from T cells, B-cell-depleted T cells, or PBMCs.

The gene calls are TRBV6-1 and TRBJ1-3, with 7 bases identical to TRBD1. The receptor was isolated from a human donor with acute or convalescent COVID-19. The donor label of this sample is uncertain. Sequencing was carried out using peripheral blood. The CDR3 sequence is CASSEYRRDRRNTIYF. The CDR3 DNA follows: TGTGCCAGCAGTGAATATCGCCGGGACAGAAGAAACACCATATATTTT.